What follows are 29 T cell receptor beta chains derived from one specimen sequenced in a study of T cell responses to AZD1222 COVID-19 vaccine. The repertoire was sequenced with immunoSEQ multiplex PCR; TCRdb's copy has only in-frame clones and lacks some. Counted here are around 140,000 clones, approximately 90% occurring once; the ten biggest clones make up around 20%. The sample here was peripheral blood, taken on day 0 of AZD1222 vaccination. These receptors were collected from an adult in good health.

The chain links TRBV6-5 to TRBJ1-2, with a tentative D call TRBD1 (5 bases). The CDR3 contains 12 residues. The V gene's germline CDR1 is MNHEY and CDR2 SVGAGI. V was shortened by 6 bases and J by 8 bases, with 13 bases between the two germline ends. The CDR3 spells CASREKRDGYTF. CDR3 in DNA: TGTGCCAGCAGGGAGAAAAGGGACGGCTACACCTTC.

This clone showed up just a few times. The V gene is TRBV11-3, the J gene TRBJ2-7; perhaps TRBD2 as D (5 bases). V was pared by 1 base and J by 4 bases, with 14 bases between. Germline CDR1 and CDR2: SGHNT and YENEEA. The CDR3 covers 15 residues. Written as DNA, the CDR3 is TGTGCCAGCAGCTTAGGGGCCGCGGGCCCTTACGAGCAGTACTTC. It codes for CASSLGAAGPYEQYF.

The chain has TRBV7-3 and TRBJ2-7, with D possibly matching TRBD1 (6 bases). The CDR3 sequence is 14 residues long. The germline V gene has CDR1 SGHTA and CDR2 FQGTGA. Trimming pared 3 bases from V and 5 bases from J, leaving 14 bases between. The CDR3 reads CASSLTGSVHEQYF. CDR3 in DNA: TGTGCCAGCAGCTTGACAGGTTCGGTCCACGAGCAGTACTTC.

The rearrangement links TRBV24-1 to TRBJ1-2; D is ambiguous. Germline values: CDR1 KGHDR, CDR2 SFDVKD. There are 14 residues in the CDR3. V was pared by 5 bases and J by 2 bases, with 11 bases between. The CDR3 DNA follows: TGTGCCACCAGTGGTGACCGTGCAAACTATGGCTACACCTTC. Translation gives CATSGDRANYGYTF.

This clone was counted between two and nine times. V is TRBV11-2 and J is TRBJ2-2; the D gene is possibly TRBD1 (5 bases). Germline V gene lookup returns CDR1 SGHAT and CDR2 FQNNGV. The CDR3 has 16 amino acids. V dropped 3 bases and J dropped 5 bases, with 16 bases sitting between them. CDR3 protein: CASSFMSGIFTGELFF. CDR3 nucleotides: TGTGCCAGCAGCTTTATGTCAGGGATTTTTACCGGGGAGCTGTTTTTT.

The chain is built from TRBV15 and TRBJ2-7, with D possibly TRBD2 on 5 matching bases. Germline V lookup: CDR1 LNHNV, CDR2 YYDKDF (reference sequence). The CDR3 spans 14 residues. Trimming took 4 bases from V and 3 from J, leaving 13 bases between them. The CDR3 here is CATSNHGGNYEQYF. The CDR3, as DNA: TGTGCCACCAGCAACCATGGAGGTAACTACGAGCAGTACTTC.

This chain connects TRBV4-1 to TRBJ1-3; no clear D. Deletions cut 1 base from V and 2 bases from J, with 9 bases between. The CDR3 runs 15 residues. Germline CDR1 is MGHRA and CDR2 is YSYEKL. The CDR3 region is CASSQVSGPGNTIYF. The CDR3, as DNA: TGCGCCAGCAGCCAAGTCTCGGGCCCTGGAAACACCATATATTTT.

The chain combines TRBV28 with TRBJ1-2; D is ambiguous. The CDR3 has 12 residues. From germline, CDR1 is MDHEN and CDR2 SYDVKM. The V end was cut by 5 bases, the J end by 1 base, with 5 bases between. CDR3 in DNA: TGTGCCAGCAGTACAGTTAACTATGGCTACACCTTC. Translation: CASSTVNYGYTF.

The J gene is TRBJ1-4, the V gene TRBV27; possibly TRBD1 for D (5 bases). Germline-derived CDR1 and CDR2 are MNHEY and SMNVEV (reference sequence). Trimming cost V 8 bases and J 7 bases, with 14 bases left between them. The CDR3 is 13 residues long. The CDR3 reads CASSRQRGEKLFF. The CDR3 DNA reads TGTGCCAGCTCTAGACAGCGGGGTGAAAAACTGTTTTTT.

This clone was seen a handful of times. This rearrangement joins TRBV7-2 to TRBJ1-2, with 7 bases aligning to TRBD1. The J segment lost 3 bases and the V segment lost 5 bases, leaving 9 bases of the junction unmatched. Germline V gene lookup returns CDR1 SGHTA and CDR2 FQGNSA. This CDR3 is 15 amino acids long. CDR3 DNA: TGTGCCAGCAGCAAGCGGACAGGCAATGACTATGGCTACACCTTC. Translated: CASSKRTGNDYGYTF.

In its sample, this clone was seen once. The V gene is TRBV5-5, the J gene TRBJ1-6; tentatively, D is TRBD1 (5 bases). This CDR3 region has 17 residues. V shed 6 bases and J shed 0 bases, with 16 bases lying between them. Germline CDR1 reads SGHKS; CDR2 reads YYEKEE (reference sequence). The CDR3 spells CASTGDFPSSYNSPLHF. In DNA, the CDR3 is TGTGCCAGCACCGGGGACTTCCCGAGCTCCTATAATTCACCCCTCCACTTT.

The chain has TRBV6-5 and TRBJ1-2; no clear D. The CDR3 covers 12 residues. The V and J ends lost 8 bases and 1 base respectively, with 8 bases between them. CDR1 MNHEY and CDR2 SVGAGI come from the germline V gene. The CDR3 sequence: CASWEGNYGYTF. CDR3 bases: TGTGCCAGCTGGGAGGGTAACTATGGCTACACCTTC.

The chain links TRBV6-5 to TRBJ1-3; D not resolved. The CDR3 contains 16 residues. V was shortened by 2 bases and J by 0 bases, with 11 bases between the two germline ends. Germline-derived CDR1 and CDR2 are MNHEY and SVGAGI. The CDR3 reads CASSYQAYLSGNTIYF. The CDR3 nucleotides are TGTGCCAGCAGTTACCAGGCCTACCTCTCTGGAAACACCATATATTTT.

This rearrangement joins TRBV2 to TRBJ2-7; D gene uncertain. CDR1 and CDR2 (germline): SNHLY, FYNNEI. V was trimmed by 7 bases and J by 5 bases, leaving 6 bases between them. The CDR3 consists of 10 residues. DNA of the CDR3: TGTGCCAGCATGCAGCACGAGCAGTACTTC. This encodes CASMQHEQYF.

J is TRBJ1-2 and V is TRBV19; D perhaps matches TRBD1 (5 bases). In germline, CDR1 is LNHDA, CDR2 SQIVND (reference sequence). CDR3 size: 13 residues. V was clipped by 3 bases and J by 7 bases, with 12 bases between them. CDR3 loop: CASSIGDEVGYTF. Here the CDR3 DNA reads TGTGCCAGTAGTATTGGGGACGAGGTTGGCTACACCTTC.

The chain uses TRBV7-8 and TRBJ1-5, with a possible D match to TRBD1 (5 bases). This CDR3 is 12 amino acids long. V was cut by 5 bases and J by 11 bases, with 13 bases left in between. CDR1 SGHVS and CDR2 FQNEAQ come from the germline V gene. This CDR3 is CASSPTGGAQHF. DNA of the CDR3: TGTGCCAGCAGCCCGACGGGGGGGGCCCAGCATTTT.

The J gene is TRBJ1-2, the V gene TRBV18, with 8 nucleotides matching TRBD1. Germline V lookup: CDR1 KGHSH, CDR2 LQKENI. The ends lost 6 bases at V and 8 bases at J; junction bases unmatched: 17. The CDR3 sequence is 16 residues long. DNA for the CDR3: TGTGCCAGCTCTCGAGGACAGGGAAACTCTGTCGGCGGCTACACCTTC. It translates to CASSRGQGNSVGGYTF.

The rearrangement joins TRBV5-1 to TRBJ2-7, with TRBD1 as a possible D gene (6 bases). CDR3 size: 14 residues. From germline, CDR1 is SGHRS and CDR2 YFSETQ. Trimming removed 0 bases from V and 3 bases from J, with 10 bases in between. CDR3: CASSLGTAYYEQYF. In DNA form, the CDR3 reads TGCGCCAGCAGCTTGGGGACAGCCTACTACGAGCAGTACTTC. The complete variable domain, with remaining parts taken from reference TRBV5-1 and TRBJ2-7, reads KAGVTQTPRYLIKTRGQQVTLSCSPISGHRSVSWYQQTPGQGLQFLFEYFSETQRNKGNFPGRFSGRQFSNSRSEMNVSTLELGDSALYLCASSLGTAYYEQYFGPGTRLTVT.

The V and J genes are TRBV9 and TRBJ2-3; 8 nucleotides match TRBD1. Germline assignment: CDR1 SGDLS and CDR2 YYNGEE. After removal of 4 bases from V and 1 base from J, the junction contained 11 bases not matched to a gene. The CDR3 length is 17 residues. DNA for the CDR3: TGTGCCAGCAGCCCACAAGTCCAGGGGGCCGGCACAGATACGCAGTATTTT. Residues: CASSPQVQGAGTDTQYF.

The chain recombines TRBV4-1 with TRBJ1-5; D is perhaps TRBD1 (5 bases). CDR1 MGHRA and CDR2 YSYEKL come from the germline V gene. This CDR3 has 17 residues. Trimming stripped 1 base from V and 7 bases from J, with 20 bases between. The CDR3 loop is CASSQAGEGLPWQPQHF. As DNA, the CDR3 is TGCGCCAGCAGCCAAGCCGGCGAGGGGCTTCCCTGGCAGCCCCAGCATTTT.

The chain links TRBV7-9 to TRBJ2-3; 8 bases map to TRBD1. Germline assignment: CDR1 SEHNR and CDR2 FQNEAQ (reference sequence). Unmatched junction bases numbered 10, after V lost 4 bases and J lost 4 bases. The CDR3 extends over 16 amino acids. The CDR3 here is CASSSGRTGRSDTQYF. In nucleotides, the CDR3 is TGTGCCAGCAGCTCAGGCCGGACAGGGAGATCAGATACGCAGTATTTT.

The chain has TRBV20-1 and TRBJ2-1; D not certain. With 3 bases removed from V and 7 bases from J, the gap between germline ends came to 13 bases. The CDR3 is 13 amino acids. The germline gives CDR1 DFQATT, CDR2 SNEGSKA (reference sequence). CDR3 sequence (DNA): TGCAGTGCTAGTTCCGATCGGCAGAATGAGCAGTTCTTC. The encoded protein is CSASSDRQNEQFF.

This sequence joins TRBV7-9 and TRBJ1-5; D unresolved. The germline V gene has CDR1 SEHNR and CDR2 FQNEAQ (reference sequence). V was shortened by 4 bases and J by 3 bases, with 13 bases between the two germline ends. CDR3 length equals 15 residues. Written as DNA, the CDR3 is TGTGCCAGCAGCTCTAAGGACGGATACAATCAGCCCCAGCATTTT. The encoded protein is CASSSKDGYNQPQHF.

The CDR3 is CASSATGGNVNTIYF. In DNA, the CDR3 is TGTGCCAGCTCAGCCACAGGGGGCAACGTGAACACCATATATTTT. The chain uses TRBV18 and TRBJ1-3; 9 nucleotides align to TRBD1. The CDR3 spans 15 residues. The ends lost 5 bases at V and 7 bases at J; junction bases unmatched: 9. Germline assignment: CDR1 KGHSH and CDR2 LQKENI.

This clone came up a few times. The rearrangement uses TRBV7-2 and TRBJ1-1, with no clear D. Per the germline V gene, CDR1 is SGHTA and CDR2 is FQGNSA. With 0 bases removed from V and 4 bases from J, the gap between germline ends came to 15 bases. CDR3 length: 16 residues. The CDR3, as DNA: TGTGCCAGCAGCTTAGCTCCAGGATCGCGTTCCACTGAAGCTTTCTTT. This gives the protein CASSLAPGSRSTEAFF.

This sequence joins TRBV6-5 and TRBJ2-1, with D unclear. Trimming took off 6 bases at V and 6 bases at J, with 6 bases between the two ends. Germline V gene sequence: CDR1 MNHEY, CDR2 SVGAGI. CDR3 length equals 11 residues. The CDR3 DNA is TGTGCCAGCAGGAGGAGCAATGAGCAGTTCTTC. Translation gives CASRRSNEQFF.

This chain links TRBV30 with TRBJ1-1, with TRBD1 identical over 8 bases. Per germline, CDR1 GTSNPN and CDR2 SVGIG (reference sequence). The CDR3 extends over 12 amino acids. V lost 1 base, J lost 10 bases, and 5 bases stayed unmatched. Here the CDR3 DNA reads TGTGCCTGGAGTGAACAGGGGGTTGGAGCTTTCTTT. Amino acid sequence: CAWSEQGVGAFF.

Only a few counts were recorded for this clone. The chain uses TRBV19 and TRBJ1-1; weak D call: TRBD1 (6 bases). V was clipped by 7 bases and J by 5 bases, with 20 bases between them. The CDR3 extends over 15 amino acids. The germline V gene has CDR1 LNHDA and CDR2 SQIVND (reference sequence). Here the CDR3 reads CASMWGGGRGTEAFF. CDR3 DNA: TGTGCCAGTATGTGGGGAGGGGGGCGAGGGACTGAAGCTTTCTTT.

V is TRBV13 and J is TRBJ2-7; D tentatively fits TRBD1 or TRBD2 (7 bases each). Germline V gene lookup returns CDR1 PRHDT and CDR2 FYEKMQ (reference sequence). The CDR3 covers 18 residues. The V and J ends lost 5 bases and 2 bases respectively, with 25 bases between them. The CDR3 here is CASSDQGGVSQFTYEQYF. CDR3 sequence (DNA): TGTGCCAGCAGCGATCAGGGGGGGGTCAGCCAATTTACCTACGAGCAGTACTTC. The full variable domain, its missing parts supplied by reference TRBV13 and TRBJ2-7, is AAGVIQSPRHLIKEKRETATLKCYPIPRHDTVYWYQQGPGQDPQFLISFYEKMQSDKGSIPDRFSAQQFSDYHSELNMSSLELGDSALYFCASSDQGGVSQFTYEQYFGPGTRLTVT.